Here is one T cell receptor (beta chain) with its context. V lost 0 bases, J lost 11 bases, and 23 bases lay in between. The CDR3 sequence is 16 residues long. Germline CDR1 is SGDLS and CDR2 is YYNGEE. The record originates from a study of control samples from healthy donors and cancer patients. Clones were read by immunoSEQ multiplex PCR, and TCRdb kept only the in-frame ones, dropping some. The data hold about 120,000 clones, with roughly 90% observed a single time. Sequenced input: PBMCs. The sequence derives from a woman aged 60 to 75 with lung cancer. The rearrangement links TRBV9 to TRBJ1-1; D may be TRBD1 (6 bases). CDR3 in DNA: TGTGCCAGCAGCGTAGGGGGGAGTCACCCGGCCCAGGGGGCTTTCTTT. This sequence encodes CASSVGGSHPAQGAFF.